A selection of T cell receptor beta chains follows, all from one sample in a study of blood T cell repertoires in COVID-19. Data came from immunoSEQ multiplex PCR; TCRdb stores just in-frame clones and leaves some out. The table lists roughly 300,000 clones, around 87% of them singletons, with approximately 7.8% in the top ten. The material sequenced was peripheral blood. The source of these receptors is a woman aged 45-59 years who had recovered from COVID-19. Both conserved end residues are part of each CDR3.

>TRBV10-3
CAVYEQGSRGYTF
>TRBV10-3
CAISVGAGDSNQPQHF
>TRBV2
CASSRRSGGTYNEQFF
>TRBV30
CAWSVGLAGVSTDTQYF
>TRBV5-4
CASSLGQGGGEQYF
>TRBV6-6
CASSYTGGQTNYGYTF
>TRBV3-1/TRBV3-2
CASSRGQGVKSNQPQHF
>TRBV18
CASSPGTESYEQYF
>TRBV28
CASSFHDGGSGNTIYF
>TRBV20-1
CSAGRVTEAFF
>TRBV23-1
CASSQYWGGPRQPQHF
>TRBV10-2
CASSDGSGKNIQYF
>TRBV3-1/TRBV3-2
CASNPPGVFGEKLFF
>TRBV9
CASSLGLAGPPFF
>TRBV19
CASSETGANYGYTF
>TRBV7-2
CASRGDGAQRFF
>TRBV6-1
CASSEMLTVSNYGYTF
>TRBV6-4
CASSDYGTSVYNEQFF
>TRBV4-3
CASSQDPPGQGDTQYF
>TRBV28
CASSPGQGGEAFF
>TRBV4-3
CASSTRQGGTGELFF
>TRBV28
CASTGLRGYYGYTF
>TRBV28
CASIPGQGAYNSPLHF
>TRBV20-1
CSASPHRENYGYTF
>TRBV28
CASTPGLLYGSNQPQHF
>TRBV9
CASSQLPGGTIYF
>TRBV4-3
CASSQDVAGDPSNEQFF
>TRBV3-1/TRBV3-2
CASSRDRGTLGYTF
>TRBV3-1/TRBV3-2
CASTPGWGGGEQFF
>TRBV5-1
CASSLFTGEVGELFF
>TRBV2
CASSESGNTGELFF
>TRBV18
CASRTTGDYGYTF
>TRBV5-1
CASSLEAGSQETQYF
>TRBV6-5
CASSFLQTDTQYF
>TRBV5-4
CASSFRDRGDRDEQYF